The 13 T cell receptor beta chains given below trace back to one sample, sequenced in a study of T-cell memory formation after mild COVID-19. In TCRdb, the 5' RACE reads were re-called with MiXCR into one record per CDR3 protein. Of around 130,000 distinct CDR3 sequences listed, about 5.9% were seen once; the top ten hold roughly 2%. The sample consisted of PBMCs or a T cell subset sorted from them (not recorded which). These receptors were taken from an adult woman who had mild COVID-19 (a few samples of this study predate the infection). Cell type and time point are not known.

The chain combines TRBV5-1 with TRBJ2-3; TRBD2 matches 16 bases. There are 21 residues in the CDR3. Trimming removed 0 bases from V and 2 bases from J; junction bases left unmatched: 12. Germline assignment: CDR1 SGHRS and CDR2 YFSETQ. This CDR3 is CASSLARGLAGGFRYTDTQYF. In DNA form, the CDR3 reads TGCGCCAGCAGCTTGGCCAGGGGACTAGCGGGAGGGTTCCGCTACACAGATACGCAGTATTTT.

The gene calls are TRBV20-1 and TRBJ2-1; the D is unclear. The CDR3 sequence is 16 residues long. CDR1 is DFQATT, CDR2 SNEGSKA, per germline (reference sequence). V dropped 5 bases and J dropped 2 bases, with 19 bases sitting between them. The CDR3 DNA is TGCAGTGCTCCTATCTACCAGAGCTTCCCCTACAATGAGCAGTTCTTC. The encoded protein is CSAPIYQSFPYNEQFF.

The rearrangement joins TRBV24-1 to TRBJ1-5; a possible D gene is TRBD1 (5 bases). This CDR3 is built from 14 residues. CDR1 and CDR2 from the germline V gene are KGHDR and SFDVKD. The germline V and J ends were trimmed by 4 bases and 3 bases, with 9 bases remaining between them. Written as DNA, the CDR3 is TGTGCCACCAGTGAGAAGGGGTACAATCAGCCCCAGCATTTT. Protein sequence: CATSEKGYNQPQHF.

The rearrangement uses TRBV7-2 and TRBJ2-1; perhaps D is TRBD1 or TRBD2 (5 bases each). The V and J ends lost 5 bases and 15 bases respectively, with 20 bases between them. The germline V gene encodes CDR1 SGHTA and CDR2 FQGNSA. The CDR3 sequence is 13 residues long. Here the CDR3 reads CASSPTVGARSFF. CDR3 sequence (DNA): TGTGCCAGCAGCCCCACGGTCGGGGCTAGGTCGTTCTTC.

The chain is built from TRBV7-9 and TRBJ2-1; 13 bases align to TRBD2. Germline CDR1 reads SEHNR; CDR2 reads FQNEAQ (reference sequence). The CDR3 loop spans 14 amino acids. The trim removed 11 bases at V and 7 bases at J, leaving 8 bases unmatched. CDR3: CASMRTSGGNEQFF. The CDR3 DNA is TGTGCCTCCATGAGGACTAGCGGGGGTAATGAGCAGTTCTTC.

A note on this clonotype: It may be a read error: a sequence one base away is much more abundant. The gene calls are TRBV4-3 and TRBJ2-7; D might be TRBD1 (6 bases). CDR1 LGHNA and CDR2 YSLEER come from the germline V gene. This CDR3 has 14 residues. In DNA form, the CDR3 reads TGCGCCAGCAACCAAGTTCAGGGGCACTACGAGCAGTACTTC. Translated, it gives CASNQVQGHYEQYF.

This clonotype was seen only a few times. The chain combines TRBV30 with TRBJ1-3; D ambiguous. The V and J ends lost 2 bases and 0 bases respectively, with 14 bases between them. CDR1 and CDR2 from the germline V gene are GTSNPN and SVGIG (reference sequence). The CDR3 has 16 residues. The CDR3 bases are TGTGCCTGGAGTTCACAGATACCCAGCTCTGGAAACACCATATATTTT. It is translated as CAWSSQIPSSGNTIYF.

This chain connects TRBV28 to TRBJ2-1; D might be TRBD2 (5 bases). Per germline, CDR1 MDHEN and CDR2 SYDVKM. CDR3 length: 14 amino acids. The V and J ends lost 4 bases and 9 bases respectively, with 16 bases between them. In DNA form, the CDR3 reads TGTGCCAGCAGTTCCCCGAGCGGAACGGTTGAGCAGTTCTTC. Amino acid sequence: CASSSPSGTVEQFF.

This clonotype was seen ten or more times. The chain carries TRBV27 and TRBJ2-1, with D possibly being TRBD2 (6 bases). The V and J ends lost 5 bases and 5 bases respectively, with 10 bases between them. Germline V lookup: CDR1 MNHEY, CDR2 SMNVEV (reference sequence). This CDR3 has 13 residues. CDR3 nucleotides: TGTGCCAGCAGTCCGACTAGGCACAATGAGCAGTTCTTC. Protein sequence: CASSPTRHNEQFF.

This clonotype occurred many times. This chain links TRBV25-1 with TRBJ1-2, with D maybe TRBD1 (6 bases). Germline values: CDR1 MGHDK, CDR2 SYGVNS. V lost 5 bases to trimming and J lost 8 bases, with 12 bases between them. CDR3 length equals 12 residues. The DNA of the CDR3 is TGTGCCAGCAGTTTTAAGACAGGAGGCTACACCTTC. Translation gives CASSFKTGGYTF.

This clonotype was observed a handful of times. J is TRBJ2-4 and V is TRBV3-1, with D possibly matching TRBD2 (7 bases). The CDR3 has 14 amino acids. Germline CDR1 reads LGHDT; CDR2 reads YNNKEL (reference sequence). V lost 0 bases, J lost 8 bases, and 11 bases lay in between. Here the CDR3 DNA reads TGTGCCAGCAGCCAAGACGGGGGGCGGGACATTCAGTACTTC. This sequence encodes CASSQDGGRDIQYF.

V gene TRBV7-9 combines with J gene TRBJ1-2; 7 nucleotides line up with TRBD1. Germline V CDR1 and CDR2: SEHNR, FQNEAQ (reference sequence). The length of the CDR3 is 13 residues. With 6 bases clipped from V and 3 bases from J, the junction kept 4 bases outside the gene matches. The DNA of the CDR3 is TGTGCCAGCAGAACAGGGGATGACTATGGCTACACCTTC. Translating it yields CASRTGDDYGYTF.

This clonotype has a count of ten or more. This chain joins TRBV12-3 or TRBV12-4 and TRBJ1-1; possible D gene TRBD1, 6 bases. Trimming removed 6 bases from V and 12 bases from J, with 29 bases in between. This CDR3 is built from 16 residues. Here the CDR3 reads CASRPLSGGEGLGSFF. In DNA form, the CDR3 reads TGTGCCAGCAGGCCACTGTCCGGGGGCGAAGGTTTGGGGTCTTTCTTT.